Presented here are 32 T cell receptor beta chains from one specimen sequenced in a study of shared clonotypes between healthy human individuals. Profiling relied on immunoSEQ multiplex PCR, and the TCRdb table lists in-frame clones only, not all of them. The sample lists more than 850,000 clones, around 78% occurring once. Material for sequencing was memory CD4+ T cells from PBMCs. Specified subset: CD45RA-negative fraction. These receptors were taken from a man aged 18 to 30 in good health. Some clones in this sample may be carry-over from other donors' samples.

The chain recombines TRBV6-4 with TRBJ2-5, with D unclear. Germline CDR1 is MRHNA and CDR2 is SNTAGT. The CDR3 extends over 15 amino acids. V lost 0 bases and J 5 bases, leaving 13 bases between the germline ends. The CDR3 loop reads CASSDSMGLRETQYF. CDR3 coding DNA: TGTGCCAGCAGTGACTCGATGGGATTACGGGAGACCCAGTACTTC.

As DNA, the CDR3 is TGTGCCAGCAGCGTGGGGTACGACTATGGCTACACCTTC. Encoded protein: CASSVGYDYGYTF. This sequence joins TRBV28 and TRBJ1-2; D uncertain. The CDR3 runs to 13 residues. Germline CDR1 and CDR2: MDHEN and SYDVKM. V lost 6 bases and J 3 bases, leaving 11 bases between the germline ends.

This sequence joins TRBV30 and TRBJ2-4, with D unclear. Germline CDR1 and CDR2: GTSNPN and SVGIG (reference sequence). V was trimmed by 4 bases and J by 6 bases, leaving 10 bases between them. The CDR3 is 12 residues long. The CDR3 nucleotides read TGTGCCTGGAAGACGGACGGAAACATTCAGTACTTC. Translated, it gives CAWKTDGNIQYF. The full variable domain, completed using reference TRBV30 and TRBJ2-4, is SQTIHQWPATLVQPVGSPLSLECTVEGTSNPNLYWYRQAAGRGLQLLFYSVGIGQISSEVPQNLSASRPQDRQFILSSKKLLLSDSGFYLCAWKTDGNIQYFGAGTRLSVL.

The V call is TRBV29-1, the J call TRBJ1-3; the D is unclear. This CDR3 spans 12 amino acids. V shed 4 bases and J shed 4 bases, with 8 bases lying between them. Germline lookup yields CDR1 SQVTM and CDR2 ANQGSEA. The CDR3 nucleotides are TGCAGCGTTGTTATTGGGGGAAACACCATATATTTT. As protein: CSVVIGGNTIYF.

The CDR3 sequence is CASSSLAGGPNNPGELFF. The CDR3 region has the DNA TGTGCCAGCAGCTCTCTAGCGGGAGGGCCGAATAACCCCGGGGAGCTGTTTTTT. The chain combines TRBV11-2 with TRBJ2-2; 12 bases map to TRBD2. The CDR3 runs to 18 residues. V shed 4 bases, J shed 6 bases, and the junction held 12 bases outside the gene matches. Germline V gene sequence: CDR1 SGHAT, CDR2 FQNNGV.

Regarding this clone: Other DNA sequences within the sample encode an identical CDR3. The rearrangement uses TRBV7-9 and TRBJ2-3, with TRBD2 matching 10 bases. CDR1 and CDR2 (germline): SEHNR, FQNEAQ (reference sequence). There are 14 residues in the CDR3. Trimming cost V 5 bases and J 4 bases; bases outside gene matches: 3. CDR3: CASSLGLAADTQYF. The CDR3 DNA follows: TGTGCCAGCAGCCTAGGACTAGCGGCAGATACGCAGTATTTT.

The chain links TRBV18 to TRBJ1-5, with D unclear. Germline assignment: CDR1 KGHSH and CDR2 LQKENI. With 3 bases removed from V and 7 bases from J, the gap between germline ends came to 13 bases. The CDR3 contains 14 residues. CDR3 nucleotide sequence: TGTGCCAGCTCACCCTTGGGTCCGAGCCAGCCCCAGCATTTT. This gives the protein CASSPLGPSQPQHF. Variable domain in full (rest from reference TRBV18 and TRBJ1-5): NAGVMQNPRHLVRRRGQEARLRCSPMKGHSHVYWYRQLPEEGLKFMVYLQKENIIDESGMPKERFSAEFPKEGPSILRIQQVVRGDSAAYFCASSPLGPSQPQHFGDGTRLSIL.

This clone was seen only a few times. The chain couples TRBV2 to TRBJ2-3, with TRBD2 identical over 9 bases. Germline CDR1 is SNHLY and CDR2 is FYNNEI. This CDR3 has 16 residues. V dropped 7 bases and J dropped 6; count of bases not matched to a gene: 14. CDR3: CASIPHRGLAPDTQYF. CDR3 nucleotides: TGTGCCAGCATTCCTCACCGGGGACTAGCCCCGGATACGCAGTATTTT.

V gene TRBV7-2 combines with J gene TRBJ2-7, with 10 bases fitting TRBD1. The CDR3 totals 17 residues. The V and J ends lost 1 base and 5 bases, in that order; junction bases with no gene match: 11. The V gene's germline CDR1 is SGHTA and CDR2 FQGNSA. DNA for the CDR3: TGTGCCAGCAGCTTAGTAGGGACAGGGGCAACTAGCGACGAGCAGTACTTC. This codes for CASSLVGTGATSDEQYF.

The rearrangement links TRBV7-2 to TRBJ1-5; D gene ambiguous. The CDR3 runs 13 residues. Trimming cost V 5 bases and J 7 bases, with 12 bases left between them. Germline CDR1 is SGHTA and CDR2 is FQGNSA. This chain's CDR3 is CASSPGRVQPQHF. In nucleotides, the CDR3 is TGTGCCAGCAGCCCCGGTCGGGTACAGCCCCAGCATTTT.

On this clone itself: This sample includes further DNA sequences coding for the same CDR3. The CDR3 nucleotides are TGTGCCAGCAGTCGTAGCACAGATACGCAGTATTTT. Its translation: CASSRSTDTQYF. V and J are TRBV27 and TRBJ2-3; D is undetermined. The germline V gene has CDR1 MNHEY and CDR2 SMNVEV (reference sequence). This CDR3 comprises 12 residues. V lost 5 bases to trimming and J lost 0 bases, with 3 bases between them.

This clone has just a few counts. The CDR3: CASSSPNLGNNEQFF. For the CDR3, the DNA is TGTGCCAGCAGTTCCCCCAATCTGGGCAACAATGAGCAGTTCTTC. This chain connects TRBV27 to TRBJ2-1; D gene uncertain. CDR3 length: 15 residues. Germline-derived CDR1 and CDR2 are MNHEY and SMNVEV (reference sequence). The V gene lost 4 bases and the J gene lost 5 bases, with 15 bases spanning the gap.

The chain employs TRBV4-3 and TRBJ1-4; 10 bases line up with TRBD1. CDR1 and CDR2 (germline): LGHNA, YSLEER. V was pared by 1 base and J by 10 bases, with 6 bases of the junction left unmatched. The CDR3 loop spans 15 amino acids. In DNA form, the CDR3 reads TGCGCCAGCAGCCAAGGTGGGACAGGGGAGGTAAAACTGTTTTTT. Protein sequence: CASSQGGTGEVKLFF.

J is TRBJ2-2 and V is TRBV9; 8 bases align to TRBD2. There are 15 residues in the CDR3. The V segment lost 0 bases and the J segment 5 bases; nucleotides outside the gene matches: 3. The germline gives CDR1 SGDLS, CDR2 YYNGEE. The CDR3 sequence: CASSVVERGTGELFF. CDR3 nucleotides: TGTGCCAGCAGCGTAGTGGAGCGGGGGACCGGGGAGCTGTTTTTT. The full variable domain, in which reference TRBV9 and TRBJ2-2 provide the parts outside the CDR3, is DSGVTQTPKHLITATGQRVTLRCSPRSGDLSVYWYQQSLDQGLQFLIQYYNGEERAKGNILERFSAQQFPDLHSELNLSSLELGDSALYFCASSVVERGTGELFFGEGSRLTVL.

Notes on this clone: Within the sample, other DNA sequences also encode this same CDR3. The rearrangement uses TRBV5-1 and TRBJ1-4; D remains ambiguous. Trimming removed 1 base from V and 8 bases from J, with 12 bases in between. The CDR3 spans 14 residues. Germline CDR1 reads SGHRS; CDR2 reads YFSETQ. The CDR3 region is CASSLTGPGEKLFF. DNA for the CDR3: TGCGCCAGCAGCTTGACGGGTCCTGGGGAAAAACTGTTTTTT.

In this sample, this clone turned up a few times. This chain links TRBV4-2 with TRBJ2-3; TRBD1 or TRBD2 may be the D gene (6 bases each). With 4 bases removed from V and 1 base from J, the gap between germline ends came to 15 bases. The CDR3 runs to 16 residues. The germline gives CDR1 LGHNA, CDR2 YNFKEQ. The CDR3 region has the DNA TGTGCCAGCAGCCTATCAGGGGCTAGCGGCACAGATACGCAGTATTTT. Protein product: CASSLSGASGTDTQYF.

The chain has TRBV5-4 and TRBJ1-2; no definite D call. The CDR3 extends over 13 amino acids. The ends were cut back, 4 bases at V and 2 bases at J, with 9 bases in the middle. The V gene's germline CDR1 is SGHNT and CDR2 YYREEE (reference sequence). The CDR3 DNA reads as TGTGCCAGCAGCCGAAGTCCCAACTATGGCTACACCTTC. This translates into CASSRSPNYGYTF.

The chain carries TRBV7-3 and TRBJ2-3; D unresolved. V lost 1 base to trimming and J lost 0 bases, with 11 bases between them. The CDR3 has 16 residues. Germline V gene lookup returns CDR1 SGHTA and CDR2 FQGTGA. This chain's CDR3 is CASSLSASLSTDTQYF. The CDR3, as DNA: TGTGCCAGCAGCTTAAGTGCCAGTCTAAGCACAGATACGCAGTATTTT.

The gene calls are TRBV28 and TRBJ1-1; 9 bases line up with TRBD1. Germline assignment: CDR1 MDHEN and CDR2 SYDVKM. J was trimmed by 3 bases and V by 7 bases; bases with no gene match: 3. The CDR3 runs to 13 residues. CDR3 DNA sequence: TGTGCCAGCATGAGACAGGGGGACACTGAAGCTTTCTTT. This sequence encodes CASMRQGDTEAFF.

The gene calls are TRBV9 and TRBJ1-3, with a possible D match to TRBD1 (5 bases). The germline gives CDR1 SGDLS, CDR2 YYNGEE. The CDR3 runs 15 residues. V lost 4 bases and J 0 bases, leaving 11 bases between the germline ends. The CDR3 DNA is TGTGCCAGCAGCAAAACAGGTACCTCTGGAAACACCATATATTTT. This encodes CASSKTGTSGNTIYF. Supplemented by reference TRBV9 and TRBJ1-3, the full variable domain reads DSGVTQTPKHLITATGQRVTLRCSPRSGDLSVYWYQQSLDQGLQFLIQYYNGEERAKGNILERFSAQQFPDLHSELNLSSLELGDSALYFCASSKTGTSGNTIYFGEGSWLTVV.

The chain links TRBV25-1 to TRBJ1-5, with unresolved D. Germline V lookup: CDR1 MGHDK, CDR2 SYGVNS. This CDR3 is built from 12 residues. V lost 2 bases, J lost 7 bases, and 6 bases lay in between. The CDR3 region has the DNA TGTGCCAGCAGTGAACCGGGGCAGCCCCAGCATTTT. Amino acid sequence: CASSEPGQPQHF.

This clone was detected only once. The genes are TRBV5-1 and TRBJ2-3; D tentatively reads TRBD1 or TRBD2 (5 bases each). V was clipped by 2 bases and J by 6 bases, with 13 bases between them. Germline lookup yields CDR1 SGHRS and CDR2 YFSETQ. This CDR3 region has 14 residues. Written as DNA, the CDR3 is TGCGCCAGCAGCTTACAGGACTTAGGGGATACGCAGTATTTT. Protein product: CASSLQDLGDTQYF. The full variable domain, rest sourced from reference TRBV5-1 and TRBJ2-3, is KAGVTQTPRYLIKTRGQQVTLSCSPISGHRSVSWYQQTPGQGLQFLFEYFSETQRNKGNFPGRFSGRQFSNSRSEMNVSTLELGDSALYLCASSLQDLGDTQYFGPGTRLTVL.

The gene calls are TRBV27 and TRBJ1-5; D is possibly TRBD1 (6 bases). The CDR3 loop spans 14 amino acids. V was shortened by 6 bases and J by 7 bases, with 16 bases between the two germline ends. Germline loops: CDR1 MNHEY, CDR2 SMNVEV (reference sequence). CDR3 DNA sequence: TGTGCCAGCAGCCAGGACCATGGGGGCCAGCCCCAGCATTTT. Translating gives CASSQDHGGQPQHF.

CDR3 nucleotides: TGTGCCAGCTCACAAGGGACGGCTAGGGGGACCCAGTACTTC. Protein sequence: CASSQGTARGTQYF. The chain joins TRBV18 to TRBJ2-5, with D possibly being TRBD1 or TRBD2 (5 bases each). The V gene's germline CDR1 is KGHSH and CDR2 LQKENI. Trimming left V 4 bases short and J 7 bases short, with 16 bases between. This CDR3 contains 14 residues.

The V call is TRBV27, the J call TRBJ1-5, with 10 bases identical to TRBD1. This CDR3 has 15 residues. CDR1 and CDR2 from the germline V gene are MNHEY and SMNVEV (reference sequence). Trimming at V came to 5 bases and at J to 5 bases, leaving 6 bases not matched to a gene. In DNA, the CDR3 is TGTGCCAGCAGTCCCCGGACAGGGGGGGATCAGCCCCAGCATTTT. Translated: CASSPRTGGDQPQHF.

The rearrangement links TRBV5-8 to TRBJ2-7; no reliable D call. This CDR3 is built from 10 residues. V was pared by 2 bases and J by 3 bases, with 0 bases between. From germline, CDR1 is SGHTS and CDR2 YDEGEE. CDR3: CASSFYEQYF. The CDR3 DNA reads as TGTGCCAGCAGCTTCTACGAGCAGTACTTC.

The chain uses TRBV27 and TRBJ2-7, with D hard to call. The CDR3 runs to 15 residues. The germline V gene encodes CDR1 MNHEY and CDR2 SMNVEV (reference sequence). Trimming cost V 0 bases and J 3 bases, with 12 bases left between them. This chain's CDR3 is CASSLSRVLNYEQYF. CDR3 coding DNA: TGTGCCAGCAGTTTATCGCGCGTCCTCAACTACGAGCAGTACTTC.

The chain joins TRBV5-1 to TRBJ2-5; 8 bases align to TRBD1. The V gene's germline CDR1 is SGHRS and CDR2 YFSETQ. V shed 6 bases, J shed 4 bases, and the junction held 5 bases outside the gene matches. CDR3 length: 13 residues. DNA for the CDR3: TGCGCCAGCACCCGACAGGGGTCAGAGACCCAGTACTTC. Its translation is CASTRQGSETQYF. The full variable domain, with the rest looked up from reference TRBV5-1 and TRBJ2-5, is KAGVTQTPRYLIKTRGQQVTLSCSPISGHRSVSWYQQTPGQGLQFLFEYFSETQRNKGNFPGRFSGRQFSNSRSEMNVSTLELGDSALYLCASTRQGSETQYFGPGTRLLVL.

V and J are TRBV21-1 and TRBJ2-1; TRBD2 reflects the table's D call only, with no check against the DNA. TRBV21-1 is described as a pseudogene. CDR3 length equals 17 residues. The CDR3 DNA sequence: TGTGCCAGCAGCAAAGGGCTAGCGGGAGGTGGATCGGATGAGCAGTTCTTC. It yields the protein CASSKGLAGGGSDEQFF.

The rearrangement joins TRBV7-2 to TRBJ1-2; 8 nucleotides line up with TRBD1. V lost 1 base, J lost 8 bases, and 6 bases stayed unmatched. The germline CDR1 and CDR2 sequences are SGHTA and FQGNSA. The CDR3 is 14 amino acids. The CDR3 bases are TGTGCCAGCAGCTTAGGGCAGGGGGCGCGGGGCTACACCTTC. This encodes CASSLGQGARGYTF.

The V gene is TRBV7-9, the J gene TRBJ1-1; D unclear. Germline lookup yields CDR1 SEHNR and CDR2 FQNEAQ (reference sequence). Trimming cost V 4 bases and J 4 bases, with 10 bases left between them. The CDR3 sequence is 13 residues long. DNA for the CDR3: TGTGCCAGCAGCTCTCTCGGACCCACTGAAGCTTTCTTT. This sequence encodes CASSSLGPTEAFF.

The chain is built from TRBV5-4 and TRBJ2-5; TRBD2 aligns across 7 bases. The CDR3 sequence is 15 residues long. Trimming at V came to 3 bases and at J to 4 bases, leaving 9 bases not matched to a gene. Germline loops: CDR1 SGHNT, CDR2 YYREEE (reference sequence). The CDR3 DNA reads as TGTGCCAGCAGCTCCACCGGAGGGAGGGGAGAGACCCAGTACTTC. Its translation is CASSSTGGRGETQYF.